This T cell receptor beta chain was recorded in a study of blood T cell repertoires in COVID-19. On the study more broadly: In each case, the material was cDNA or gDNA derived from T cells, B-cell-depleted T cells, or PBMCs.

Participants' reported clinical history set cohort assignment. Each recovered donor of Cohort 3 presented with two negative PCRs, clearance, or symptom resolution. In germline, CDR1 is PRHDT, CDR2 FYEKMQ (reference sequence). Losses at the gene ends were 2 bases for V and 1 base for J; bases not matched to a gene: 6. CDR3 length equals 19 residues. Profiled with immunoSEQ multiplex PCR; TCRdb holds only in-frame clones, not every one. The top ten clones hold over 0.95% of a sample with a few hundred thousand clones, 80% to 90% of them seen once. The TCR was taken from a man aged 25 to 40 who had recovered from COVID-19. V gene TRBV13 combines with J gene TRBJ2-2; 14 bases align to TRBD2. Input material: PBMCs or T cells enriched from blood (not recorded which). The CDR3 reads CASSLKGLAGEKNTGELFF. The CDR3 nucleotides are TGTGCCAGCAGCTTAAAGGGACTAGCGGGAGAGAAGAACACCGGGGAGCTGTTTTTT.